The 9 T cell receptor beta chains given below trace back to one sample, sequenced in a study of CD4+ T cells in melanoma. Measured with immunoSEQ multiplex PCR; TCRdb has only the in-frame clones, and not every one. The data hold around 13,000 clones, with around 68% observed a single time. Sample: cells from a culture (not recorded whether cultured in vitro). These receptors all stem from a human donor with melanoma.

The V call is TRBV5-1, the J call TRBJ2-5; D ambiguous. Trimming left V 2 bases short and J 2 bases short, with 10 bases between. The CDR3 totals 14 residues. The V gene's germline CDR1 is SGHRS and CDR2 YFSETQ. The CDR3 sequence is CASSFLGTQETQYF. The CDR3 region has the DNA TGCGCCAGCAGCTTCCTCGGCACTCAAGAGACCCAGTACTTC.

This sequence joins TRBV4-1 and TRBJ1-1; D possibly corresponds to TRBD1 (5 bases). Germline CDR1 reads MGHRA; CDR2 reads YSYEKL. This CDR3 contains 14 residues. Trimming removed 2 bases from V and 1 base from J, with 8 bases in between. CDR3 residues: CASSQHTGNTEAFF. The CDR3 coding sequence is TGCGCCAGCAGCCAACACACAGGGAACACTGAAGCTTTCTTT.

The CDR3: CASSYSTWANGEQYF. The CDR3 DNA reads TGTGCCAGCAGTTACTCGACCTGGGCGAACGGCGAGCAGTACTTC. The chain links TRBV6-6 to TRBJ2-7; D unresolved. The germline V gene encodes CDR1 MNHNY and CDR2 SVGAGI (reference sequence). With 0 bases removed from V and 6 bases from J, the gap between germline ends came to 15 bases. The CDR3 is made up of 15 amino acids.

The chain uses TRBV30 and TRBJ1-1; D not resolved. Germline CDR1 is GTSNPN and CDR2 is SVGIG (reference sequence). V was pared by 0 bases and J by 5 bases, with 7 bases between. The CDR3 loop spans 12 amino acids. CDR3 nucleotide sequence: TGTGCCTGGAGTGTTTTGGTGACTGAAGCTTTCTTT. Translating gives CAWSVLVTEAFF.

This clone was seen just once. J is TRBJ2-2 and V is TRBV7-9, with D unresolved. Trimming took 5 bases from V and 0 from J, leaving 10 bases between them. CDR3 length: 15 residues. Germline CDR1 SEHNR, CDR2 FQNEAQ (reference sequence). Here the CDR3 reads CASSPRAPNTGELFF. As DNA, the CDR3 is TGTGCCAGCAGCCCACGCGCTCCGAACACCGGGGAGCTGTTTTTT.

This clone was observed a single time. The chain joins TRBV9 to TRBJ2-1; 7 bases match TRBD1. Germline CDR1 reads SGDLS; CDR2 reads YYNGEE. The CDR3 runs to 14 residues. V was pared by 4 bases and J by 5 bases, with 6 bases of the junction left unmatched. The CDR3 nucleotides are TGTGCCAGCAGCTTATACGACAGGGACAATGAGCAGTTCTTC. This sequence encodes CASSLYDRDNEQFF.

The rearrangement uses TRBV19 and TRBJ1-3; D unresolved. Germline V gene sequence: CDR1 LNHDA, CDR2 SQIVND (reference sequence). V shed 5 bases and J shed 6 bases, with 14 bases lying between them. This CDR3 comprises 14 residues. The CDR3 DNA is TGTGCCAGTAGTGACTGGAGGGATTCAAACACCATATATTTT. Translation: CASSDWRDSNTIYF.

The chain couples TRBV11-2 to TRBJ2-1; TRBD2 matches 9 bases. Germline-derived CDR1 and CDR2 are SGHAT and FQNNGV. V dropped 5 bases and J dropped 1; count of bases not matched to a gene: 3. The CDR3 loop spans 15 amino acids. The CDR3 coding sequence is TGTGCCAGCAGCCCTGGACTAGCGTCCTACAATGAGCAGTTCTTC. This gives the protein CASSPGLASYNEQFF.

V is TRBV4-1 and J is TRBJ2-7; D remains ambiguous. This CDR3 is 11 amino acids long. The germline V gene has CDR1 MGHRA and CDR2 YSYEKL. Trimming stripped 1 base from V and 5 bases from J, with 3 bases between. DNA of the CDR3: TGCGCCAGCAGCCAAGGTGACGAGCAGTACTTC. Encoded protein: CASSQGDEQYF.